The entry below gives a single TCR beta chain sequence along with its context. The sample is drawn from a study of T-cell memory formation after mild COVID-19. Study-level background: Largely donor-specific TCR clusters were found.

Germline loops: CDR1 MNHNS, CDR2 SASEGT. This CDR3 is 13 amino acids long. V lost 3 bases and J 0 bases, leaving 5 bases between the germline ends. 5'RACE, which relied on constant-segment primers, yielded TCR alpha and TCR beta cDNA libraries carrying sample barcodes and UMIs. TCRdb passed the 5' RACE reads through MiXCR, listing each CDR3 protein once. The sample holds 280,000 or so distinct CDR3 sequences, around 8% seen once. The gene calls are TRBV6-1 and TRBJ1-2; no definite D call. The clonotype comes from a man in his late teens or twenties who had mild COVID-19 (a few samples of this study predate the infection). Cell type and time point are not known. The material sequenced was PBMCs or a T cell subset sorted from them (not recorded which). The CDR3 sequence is CASSDQTNYGYTF. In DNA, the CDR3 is TGTGCCAGCAGTGACCAGACTAACTATGGCTACACCTTC.